What follows are 25 T cell receptor beta chains derived from one specimen sequenced in a study of cytotoxic CD8 clonotypes in ibrutinib-treated CLL (dated by TCRdb to the early 2020s). Libraries were prepared through the immunoSEQ multiplex PCR assay. The table was pulled from immuneACCESS by TCRdb, which kept in-frame rearrangements only. Such tables lose some clones; where checked, under half of the loss comes from unresolved V genes, and the rest has no known cause. The table for this sample lists more than 50,000 clones; less than 60% of them were counted only once. Of the sample, over 12% falls within the top ten clones. The time point label, as the study defines it: approximately eleven months on ibrutinib. The sample was PBMCs, taken after 12 months of ibrutinib treatment. Receptor source: a human donor with chronic lymphocytic leukemia.

This clone was picked up many times. This sequence joins TRBV19 and TRBJ1-5; tentatively, D is TRBD1 (5 bases). V was pared by 6 bases and J by 6 bases, with 12 bases between. The V gene's germline CDR1 is LNHDA and CDR2 SQIVND (reference sequence). The CDR3 covers 13 residues. DNA for the CDR3: TGTGCCAGTAGATCGTCCGGGGGTCAGCCCCAGCATTTT. This codes for CASRSSGGQPQHF.

The gene calls are TRBV6-6 and TRBJ1-1, with D maybe TRBD1 (5 bases). The CDR3 has 14 amino acids. Germline-derived CDR1 and CDR2 are MNHNY and SVGAGI (reference sequence). Trimming removed 9 bases at V and 2 bases at J, with 16 bases between. This CDR3 is CASTFRGRNTEAFF. The CDR3 nucleotides are TGTGCCAGTACGTTTCGGGGGAGAAACACTGAAGCTTTCTTT.

This sequence joins TRBV6-5 and TRBJ2-5; D perhaps matches TRBD1 (6 bases). Trimming pared 3 bases from V and 2 bases from J, leaving 10 bases between. CDR1 and CDR2 from the germline V gene are MNHEY and SVGAGI. The CDR3 extends over 14 amino acids. CDR3 protein: CASSYIQGQETQYF. Here the CDR3 DNA reads TGTGCCAGCAGTTATATTCAGGGGCAAGAGACCCAGTACTTC.

V usage is TRBV6-5 and J usage is TRBJ1-2, with D hard to call. Trimming took off 5 bases at V and 3 bases at J, with 13 bases between the two ends. The CDR3 runs 14 residues. The germline V gene has CDR1 MNHEY and CDR2 SVGAGI. The CDR3 sequence: CASSEMANHYGYTF. In DNA form, the CDR3 reads TGTGCCAGCAGTGAAATGGCAAACCACTATGGCTACACCTTC.

This clone was observed many times. The rearrangement uses TRBV6-1 and TRBJ2-7; D is unclear. V lost 5 bases and J lost 6, with 14 bases in between. CDR3 length equals 13 residues. In germline, CDR1 is MNHNS, CDR2 SASEGT. CDR3 residues: CASSLLGPFEQYV. The CDR3 DNA reads as TGTGCCAGCAGTCTACTGGGCCCATTCGAGCAGTACGTC.

This clone showed up just a few times. The chain combines TRBV10-1 with TRBJ1-6; D unresolved. From germline, CDR1 is WNHNN and CDR2 SYGVQD (reference sequence). V lost 6 bases and J lost 7, with 7 bases in between. The CDR3 is 12 amino acids. Here the CDR3 reads CASSVGNSPLHF. The CDR3 coding sequence is TGCGCCAGCAGCGTTGGCAATTCACCCCTCCACTTT.

The gene calls are TRBV5-3 and TRBJ1-2, with D hard to call. TRBV5-3 is noted as an ORF with a role that remains uncertain. The length of the CDR3 is 15 residues. The germline V and J ends were trimmed by 4 bases and 4 bases, with 17 bases remaining between them. CDR3 DNA: TGTGCCAGAAGCCTACAGCCTCTTACACTCTATGGCTACACCTTC. Amino acids: CARSLQPLTLYGYTF.

The chain employs TRBV2 and TRBJ2-3; D is uncertain. The CDR3 has 12 amino acids. The germline CDR1 and CDR2 sequences are SNHLY and FYNNEI. V was cut by 3 bases and J by 4 bases, with 5 bases left in between. The CDR3 is CASSEMPDTQYF. For the CDR3, the DNA is TGTGCCAGCAGTGAGATGCCAGATACGCAGTATTTT.

The chain combines TRBV7-9 with TRBJ1-1; the match to TRBD1 covers 9 bases. This CDR3 spans 14 amino acids. J was trimmed by 4 bases and V by 5 bases; bases with no gene match: 5. CDR1 is SEHNR, CDR2 FQNEAQ, per germline (reference sequence). The CDR3 nucleotides read TGTGCCAGCAGCCGAGGACAGGGGACCACTGAAGCTTTCTTT. Translated: CASSRGQGTTEAFF.

V usage is TRBV5-1 and J usage is TRBJ2-4, with D possibly TRBD2 on 5 matching bases. The CDR3 has 13 amino acids. V lost 2 bases to trimming and J lost 8 bases, with 11 bases between them. CDR1 SGHRS and CDR2 YFSETQ come from the germline V gene. CDR3 residues: CASSFRGSDIQYF. As DNA, the CDR3 is TGCGCCAGCAGCTTCCGGGGATCGGACATTCAGTACTTC.

This chain uses TRBV29-1 with TRBJ2-3, with TRBD2 matching over 13 bases. The CDR3 loop spans 13 amino acids. CDR1 and CDR2 from the germline V gene are SQVTM and ANQGSEA. Trimming cost V 6 bases and J 5 bases; bases outside gene matches: 2. The CDR3 reads CSVRLAGGDTQYF. The CDR3 DNA is TGCAGCGTCCGACTAGCGGGAGGAGATACGCAGTATTTT.

V is TRBV6-6 and J is TRBJ2-3; no clear D gene. Trimming took 6 bases from V and 10 from J, leaving 11 bases between them. This CDR3 is 11 amino acids long. The germline V gene encodes CDR1 MNHNY and CDR2 SVGAGI (reference sequence). The CDR3 DNA follows: TGTGCCAGCAGCCTTTCGGGTTCGCAGTATTTT. This encodes CASSLSGSQYF.

The chain recombines TRBV10-3 with TRBJ1-5; the D is unclear. V lost 10 bases, J lost 4 bases, and 14 bases lay in between. Per the germline V gene, CDR1 is ENHRY and CDR2 is SYGVKD. This CDR3 is built from 13 residues. In nucleotides, the CDR3 is TGTGCCAGCAGCTGGGCCTATAATCAGCCCCAGCATTTT. This codes for CASSWAYNQPQHF.

The gene calls are TRBV28 and TRBJ1-2; D unresolved. V was trimmed by 3 bases and J by 3 bases, leaving 8 bases between them. Per the germline V gene, CDR1 is MDHEN and CDR2 is SYDVKM. The CDR3 contains 13 residues. The CDR3 coding sequence is TGTGCCAGCAGTTTCGGACCGCACTATGGCTACACCTTC. Its translation is CASSFGPHYGYTF.

V and J are TRBV6-5 and TRBJ1-5, with D uncertain. V was cut by 8 bases and J by 6 bases, with 11 bases left in between. This CDR3 is 12 amino acids long. CDR1 MNHEY and CDR2 SVGAGI come from the germline V gene. The CDR3 loop is CASFWGSQPQHF. The CDR3 coding sequence is TGTGCCAGCTTCTGGGGAAGTCAGCCCCAGCATTTT.

The gene calls are TRBV5-5 and TRBJ2-7, with D possibly matching TRBD1 (6 bases). Germline loops: CDR1 SGHKS, CDR2 YYEKEE (reference sequence). The CDR3 loop spans 13 amino acids. The V end lost 2 bases, the J end lost 3 bases, and 9 bases lay between the germline ends. This CDR3 is CASSLRQVYEQYF. For the CDR3, the DNA is TGTGCCAGCAGCTTAAGACAGGTCTACGAGCAGTACTTC.

The CDR3 coding sequence is TGCATCCTTCCCAGGGACCCAGAGAACACCGGGGAGCTGTTTTTT. Translated, it gives CILPRDPENTGELFF. The chain uses TRBV29-1 and TRBJ2-2; tentatively, D is TRBD1 or TRBD2 (5 bases each). Germline CDR1 SQVTM, CDR2 ANQGSEA. CDR3 length: 15 amino acids.

The genes are TRBV18 and TRBJ1-4, with D maybe TRBD1 (6 bases). The CDR3 covers 18 residues. V was clipped by 4 bases and J by 0 bases, with 18 bases between them. From germline, CDR1 is KGHSH and CDR2 LQKENI. The CDR3 reads CASSLSSLTGPTNEKLFF. The CDR3 DNA is TGTGCCAGCTCACTCTCCTCCCTCACAGGGCCAACTAATGAAAAACTGTTTTTT.

The chain carries TRBV18 and TRBJ2-1, with D perhaps matching TRBD1 (5 bases). The CDR3 runs to 15 residues. V shed 6 bases and J shed 0 bases, with 12 bases lying between them. CDR1 KGHSH and CDR2 LQKENI come from the germline V gene. CDR3 nucleotides: TGTGCCAGCTCGTCAGGGCGGAGCTCCTACAATGAGCAGTTCTTC. It specifies CASSSGRSSYNEQFF. The full variable domain, its missing parts supplied by reference TRBV18 and TRBJ2-1, is NAGVMQNPRHLVRRRGQEARLRCSPMKGHSHVYWYRQLPEEGLKFMVYLQKENIIDESGMPKERFSAEFPKEGPSILRIQQVVRGDSAAYFCASSSGRSSYNEQFFGPGTRLTVL.

This clone appeared a few times. This sequence joins TRBV27 and TRBJ2-7; D perhaps matches TRBD1 (6 bases). Trimming took 5 bases from V and 1 from J, leaving 21 bases between them. The CDR3 covers 17 residues. Germline V gives CDR1 MNHEY, CDR2 SMNVEV (reference sequence). CDR3 sequence: CASSPSPGHLLSYEQYV. DNA for the CDR3: TGTGCCAGCAGTCCTAGTCCGGGACACCTCTTGTCCTACGAGCAGTACGTC.

The V and J genes are TRBV5-4 and TRBJ2-2, with TRBD1 matching 9 bases. The germline V gene has CDR1 SGHNT and CDR2 YYREEE (reference sequence). This CDR3 is 16 amino acids long. Germline trimming cut 3 bases from V and 4 bases from J; bases unmatched to any gene: 7. CDR3 sequence (DNA): TGTGCCAGCAGCTACGACGGGACAGGGCGCACCGGGGAGCTGTTTTTT. This translates into CASSYDGTGRTGELFF.

This clone was seen only a few times. The rearrangement uses TRBV15 and TRBJ2-3, with 8 bases identical to TRBD1. The CDR3 sequence is 15 residues long. The germline V gene encodes CDR1 LNHNV and CDR2 YYDKDF (reference sequence). J gave up 6 bases and V 1 base, and 6 bases lay outside the gene matches. CDR3 residues: CATSRATGGMDTQYF. The DNA of the CDR3 is TGTGCCACCAGCAGAGCCACAGGGGGGATGGATACGCAGTATTTT.

The CDR3 bases are TGTGCCAGCAGACCTGACAGGGTGGGAACAGATACGCAGTATTTT. It specifies CASRPDRVGTDTQYF. The chain has TRBV6-5 and TRBJ2-3; TRBD1 agrees at 7 bases. The CDR3 sequence is 15 residues long. V gave up 6 bases and J gave up 3 bases; unmatched junction bases: 9. Germline CDR1 reads MNHEY; CDR2 reads SVGAGI.

In DNA, the CDR3 is TGTGCCAGTGCAGGGGGCAGGACTGAAGCTTTCTTT. This gives the protein CASAGGRTEAFF. V and J are TRBV19 and TRBJ1-1, with 8 bases identical to TRBD1. The V gene end was trimmed by 8 bases and the J gene end by 5 bases; junction bases not matched to a gene: 4. CDR1 LNHDA and CDR2 SQIVND come from the germline V gene (reference sequence). This CDR3 region has 12 residues.

In its sample, this clone was seen once. J is TRBJ2-7 and V is TRBV30; tentative D call: TRBD1 (6 bases). V was pared by 3 bases and J by 2 bases, with 14 bases between. The V gene's germline CDR1 is GTSNPN and CDR2 SVGIG (reference sequence). The CDR3 runs to 14 residues. CDR3 nucleotides: TGTGCCTGGAGCCCCGGCAGGGGTCCCTACGAGCAGTACTTC. The encoded protein is CAWSPGRGPYEQYF.